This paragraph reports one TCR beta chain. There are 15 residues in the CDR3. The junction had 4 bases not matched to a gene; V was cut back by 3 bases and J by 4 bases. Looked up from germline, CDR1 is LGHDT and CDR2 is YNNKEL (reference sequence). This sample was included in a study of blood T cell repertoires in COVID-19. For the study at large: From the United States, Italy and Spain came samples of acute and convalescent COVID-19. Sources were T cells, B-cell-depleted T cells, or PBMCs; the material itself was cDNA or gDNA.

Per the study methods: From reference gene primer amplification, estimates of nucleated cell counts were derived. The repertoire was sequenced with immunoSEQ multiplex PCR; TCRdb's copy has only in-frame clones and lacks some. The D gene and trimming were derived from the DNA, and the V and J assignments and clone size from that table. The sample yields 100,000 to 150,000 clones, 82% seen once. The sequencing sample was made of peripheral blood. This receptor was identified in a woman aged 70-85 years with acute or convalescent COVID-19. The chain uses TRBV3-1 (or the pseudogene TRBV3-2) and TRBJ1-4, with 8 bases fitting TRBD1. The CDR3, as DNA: TGTGCCAGCAGCCACCAGGGGGCGGGTAATGAAAAACTGTTTTTT. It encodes CASSHQGAGNEKLFF.